One TCR beta chain is described in this entry. These data originate in a study of monozygotic twins with inflammatory bowel disease. TCRdb re-analyzed the 5' RACE reads; it lists each CDR3 protein once, without DNA. The sample table sets out about 160,000 distinct CDR3 sequences. Blood was collected, around 2.7 ml per donor. CDR1 is LGHNA and CDR2 is YSLEER in the germline V gene. The CDR3 spans 15 residues. The clonotype originates from a human donor with ulcerative colitis or Crohn's disease, or a healthy co-twin of an affected twin (not recorded which). The chain uses TRBV4-3 and TRBJ1-2; without DNA, the TCRdb call of TRBD1 cannot be checked. The sequencing input was blood. CDR3 in amino acids: CASSQVAGGNYGYTF.